This T cell receptor (beta chain) was sequenced for a study of response to subunit inactivated influenza vaccine (dated by TCRdb to the late 2010s). About the investigation overall: Deep quantitative T cell receptor repertoire profiling was used in the study to track responses to a trivalent subunit inactivated influenza vaccine.

This clonotype was recorded a few times. Its antigen remains undetermined. Base-call qualities are not available, and no considerably larger clone is one nucleotide away. General conclusions and limits of the study: The authors suggested that each seasonal influenza vaccination may recruit only a limited number of new T cells.

The CDR3 numbers 14 residues from cysteine through phenylalanine. Only the CDR3 portion is preserved as DNA: 42 bases, with reading frame beginning at the first base. V and J are truncated by 4 bases and 3 bases respectively, leaving an intervening sequence of 12 bases. Receptor amplification or capture employed RT-PCR. Sequenced using an Illumina HiSeq 2500. TCRdb took the public reads, trimmed them with fastp at Q25, ran MiXCR for clone calling and kept in-frame beta chains. A single entry per CDR3 protein holds the most common genes and DNA from its merged rows. A total of 700,000 to 900,000 distinct CDR3 sequences appear in this sample, 21% of them only once. Approximately 10% of the sample comes from the top ten.

The sample was PBMCs from blood, taken 5 days after vaccination. This chain is built from TRBV12-3 or TRBV12-4 and TRBJ1-2; a weak D assignment points to TRBD1 (5 bases agree). The sequence was collected from a man in his forties or fifties who received an inactivated influenza vaccine. Donor details come from another sample of the same person, matched by shared clones. The encoded CDR3 is CASSSPGTDYGYTF. The DNA sequence follows: TGTGCCAGCAGTTCTCCCGGGACGGACTATGGCTACACCTTC.